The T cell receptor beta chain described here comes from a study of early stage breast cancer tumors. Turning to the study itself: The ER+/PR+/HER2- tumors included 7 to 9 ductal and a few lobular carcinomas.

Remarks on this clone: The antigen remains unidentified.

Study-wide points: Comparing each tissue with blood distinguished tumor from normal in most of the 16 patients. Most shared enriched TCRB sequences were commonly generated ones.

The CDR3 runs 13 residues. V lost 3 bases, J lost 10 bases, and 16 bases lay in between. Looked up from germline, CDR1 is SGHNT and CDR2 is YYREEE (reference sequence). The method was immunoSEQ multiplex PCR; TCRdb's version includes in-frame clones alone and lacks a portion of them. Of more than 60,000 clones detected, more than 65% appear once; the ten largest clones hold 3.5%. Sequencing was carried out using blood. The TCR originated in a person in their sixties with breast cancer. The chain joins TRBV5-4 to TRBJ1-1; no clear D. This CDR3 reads CASSYPGGKGAFF. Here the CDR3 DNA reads TGTGCCAGCAGCTATCCAGGCGGTAAGGGAGCTTTCTTT.